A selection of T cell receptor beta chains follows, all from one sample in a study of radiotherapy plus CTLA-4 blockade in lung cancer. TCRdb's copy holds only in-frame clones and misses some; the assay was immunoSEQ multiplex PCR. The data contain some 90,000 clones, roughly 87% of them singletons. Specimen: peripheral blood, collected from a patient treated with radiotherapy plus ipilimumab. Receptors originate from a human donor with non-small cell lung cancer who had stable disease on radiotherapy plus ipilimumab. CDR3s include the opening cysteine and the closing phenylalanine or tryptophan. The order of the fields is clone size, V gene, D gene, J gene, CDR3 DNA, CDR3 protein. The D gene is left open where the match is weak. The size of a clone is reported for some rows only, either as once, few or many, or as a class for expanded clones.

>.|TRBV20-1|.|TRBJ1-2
TGCAGTGATCCGGTCCTCTATGGCTACACCTTC
CSDPVLYGYTF
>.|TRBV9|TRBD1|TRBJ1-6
TGTGCCAGCAGCCCCGGACAGGGTAAAAATTCACCCCTCCACTTT
CASSPGQGKNSPLHF
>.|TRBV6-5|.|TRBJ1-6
TGTGCCAGCAGTTATATCGGGGTGACGGGATCACCCCTCCACTTT
CASSYIGVTGSPLHF
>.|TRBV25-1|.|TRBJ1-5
TGTGCCAGTAGGGGACAAATGAATCAGCCCCAGCATTTT
CASRGQMNQPQHF
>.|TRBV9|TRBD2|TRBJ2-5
TGTGCCAGCAGCGGGGGACTAGCGGGAACACAAGAGACCCAGTACTTC
CASSGGLAGTQETQYF
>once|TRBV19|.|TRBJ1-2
TGTGCCAGTAGTATAGGATCCTGGGGTGGCTACACCTTC
CASSIGSWGGYTF
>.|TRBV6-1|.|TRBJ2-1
TGTGCCAGCAGTGCCCGCCGGTTGGGGGTGGGAGAGCAGTTCTTC
CASSARRLGVGEQFF
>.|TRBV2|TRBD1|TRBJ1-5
TGTGCCAGCAGTGGGGACAGGGGTTTAGTTCAGCCCCAGCATTTT
CASSGDRGLVQPQHF
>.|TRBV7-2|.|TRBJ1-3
TGTGCCAGCAGCTTAGGTTGGTCTGGAAACACCATATATTTT
CASSLGWSGNTIYF
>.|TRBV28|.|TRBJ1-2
TGTGCCAGCAGTGCCACCGGGGGCAGGGTGAACTATGGCTACACCTTC
CASSATGGRVNYGYTF
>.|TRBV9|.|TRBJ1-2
TGTGCCAGCAGCCAACGTGGACCAACAGGCTACACCTTC
CASSQRGPTGYTF
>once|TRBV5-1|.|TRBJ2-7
TGCGCCAGCCGTAGGGGGGCAGGGCAATTGGGAGAGCAGTACTTC
CASRRGAGQLGEQYF
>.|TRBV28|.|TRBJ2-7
TGTGCCAGCACCTTTAGCGCGAGAAGCTCCTACGAGCAGTACTTC
CASTFSARSSYEQYF
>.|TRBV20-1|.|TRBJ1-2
TGCAGTTTTCAATGGGGCGGGGGCTACACCTTC
CSFQWGGGYTF
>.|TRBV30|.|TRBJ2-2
TGTGCCTGGGTGTGGGCCACGAACACCGGGGAGCTGTTTTTT
CAWVWATNTGELFF
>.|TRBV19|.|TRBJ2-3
TGTGCCAGTAGTATAGATTCCCTTCAAATCGGTACGGATACGCAGTATTTT
CASSIDSLQIGTDTQYF
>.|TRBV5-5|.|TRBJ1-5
TGTGCCAGCAGCTTTCGGGGCTTGGGCGGGGGTCAGCCCCAGCATTTT
CASSFRGLGGGQPQHF
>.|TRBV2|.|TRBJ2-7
TGTGCCAGCAGGGCGGGGGCAGGGGGCTACGAGCAGTACTTC
CASRAGAGGYEQYF
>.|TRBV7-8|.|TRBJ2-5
TGTGCCAGCAGCCCGGGAAGTTTTCAAGAGACCCAGTACTTC
CASSPGSFQETQYF
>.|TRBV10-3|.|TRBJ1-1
TGTGCCATCAGTGAGGGACAGAACACTGAAGCTTTCTTT
CAISEGQNTEAFF
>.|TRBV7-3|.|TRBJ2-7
TGTGCCAGCAGCCAGACTAAGGGCTACGAGCAGTACTTC
CASSQTKGYEQYF
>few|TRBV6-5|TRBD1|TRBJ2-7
TGTGCCAGCGGCTACAGGGGGCGGTACGAGCAGTACTTC
CASGYRGRYEQYF
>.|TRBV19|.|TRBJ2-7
TGTGCCAGTAGTATCGGTGGAGGGAGCTACGAGCAGTACTTC
CASSIGGGSYEQYF
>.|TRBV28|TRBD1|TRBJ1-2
TGTGCCAGCAGTTTACCAGACAGGGACTATGGCTACACCTTC
CASSLPDRDYGYTF
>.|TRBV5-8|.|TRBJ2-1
TGTGCCAGCAGCTTGGGTCTCCGATCCTACAATGAGCAGTTCTTC
CASSLGLRSYNEQFF
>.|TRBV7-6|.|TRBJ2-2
TGTGCCAGCAGCTCTCGCGGGGGCGGGGGAGGCACCGGGGAGCTGTTTTTT
CASSSRGGGGGTGELFF
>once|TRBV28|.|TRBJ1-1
TGTGCCCTTTGGGGGAACACTGAAGCTTTCTTT
CALWGNTEAFF
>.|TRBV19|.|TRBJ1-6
TGTGCCAGTGGCACTTTAAGACAGTATAATTCACCCCTCCACTTT
CASGTLRQYNSPLHF
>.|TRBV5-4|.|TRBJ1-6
TGTGCCAGCAGCTTGGGAGGGGGGGTTAAATCACCCCTCCACTTT
CASSLGGGVKSPLHF
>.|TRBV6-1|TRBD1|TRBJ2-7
TGTGCCAGCAGTGAATCGGGCCGGGACAGCTGGCCTTGGTACTACGAGCAGTACTTC
CASSESGRDSWPWYYEQYF
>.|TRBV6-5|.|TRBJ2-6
TGTGCCACAAAAAGGGATTCCTGGGGGGCCAACGTCCTGACTTTC
CATKRDSWGANVLTF
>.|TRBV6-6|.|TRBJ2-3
TGTGCCAGCAGTCCTACTAGTTCTAGCACAGATACGCAGTATTTT
CASSPTSSSTDTQYF
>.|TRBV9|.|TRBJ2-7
TGTGCCAGCAGCCGCGGCCCGAGCTCCTACGAGCAGTACTTC
CASSRGPSSYEQYF
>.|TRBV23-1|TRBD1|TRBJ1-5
TGCGCCAGAGGACAGGAGCATCAGCCCCAGCATTTT
CARGQEHQPQHF
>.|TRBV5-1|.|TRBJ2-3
TGCGCCAGCAGCTTGGCCTTGGCAGCTTCAGATACGCAGTATTTT
CASSLALAASDTQYF
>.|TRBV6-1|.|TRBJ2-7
TGTGCCAGCAGTGAAAAACAGGGTACCTACGAGCAGTACTTC
CASSEKQGTYEQYF